These 18 T cell receptor beta chains came from one sample sequenced in a study of identical twins' blood T cells. TCRdb processed the 5' RACE reads anew with MiXCR; each CDR3 protein has one entry. The table includes 350,000 to 450,000 distinct CDR3 sequences, around 30% detected once. Sequences were obtained from PBMCs. The receptors stem from a woman between 18 and 50 years old in good health.

CDR3 DNA sequence: TGTGCCAGCTCACCCGAGGGCAGGTTCTATGGCTACACCTTC. Translating it yields CASSPEGRFYGYTF. The chain combines TRBV18 with TRBJ1-2; D remains unclear. The CDR3 contains 14 residues. Germline V lookup: CDR1 KGHSH, CDR2 LQKENI. Trimming left V 3 bases short and J 4 bases short, with 12 bases between.

V usage is TRBV21-1 and J usage is TRBJ1-6. TRBV21-1 represents a pseudogene. The CDR3 consists of 18 residues. The CDR3 DNA follows: TGTGCCAGCAGCAGAGGGTCAGGGGCCCTTACATTAAATTCACCCCTCCACTTT. Translating it yields CASSRGSGALTLNSPLHF.

J is TRBJ2-7 and V is TRBV19; TRBD1 matches at 9 bases. The CDR3 totals 14 residues. Germline V gene lookup returns CDR1 LNHDA and CDR2 SQIVND (reference sequence). Germline trimming cut 5 bases from V and 6 bases from J; bases unmatched to any gene: 8. CDR3 bases: TGTGCCAGTAGTTCCGGACAGGGGCCCGGCGAGCAGTACTTC. Protein product: CASSSGQGPGEQYF.

The gene calls are TRBV5-1 and TRBJ2-3, with a weak D call TRBD2 (6 bases). V was trimmed by 3 bases and J by 5 bases, leaving 13 bases between them. The CDR3 runs 14 residues. CDR1 is SGHRS, CDR2 YFSETQ, per germline. The CDR3 reads CASSSTGVVDTQYF. In DNA, the CDR3 is TGCGCCAGCAGCTCGACGGGAGTGGTAGATACGCAGTATTTT. The full variable domain, with the rest looked up from reference TRBV5-1 and TRBJ2-3, is KAGVTQTPRYLIKTRGQQVTLSCSPISGHRSVSWYQQTPGQGLQFLFEYFSETQRNKGNFPGRFSGRQFSNSRSEMNVSTLELGDSALYLCASSSTGVVDTQYFGPGTRLTVL.

The chain links TRBV9 to TRBJ1-1, with D maybe TRBD1 (6 bases). The CDR3 is 16 residues long. Germline V gene sequence: CDR1 SGDLS, CDR2 YYNGEE. V lost 3 bases and J lost 0, with 15 bases in between. The CDR3 DNA sequence: TGTGCCAGCAGCGCATCACTGGGACAAATGAACACTGAAGCTTTCTTT. This codes for CASSASLGQMNTEAFF.

On this clonotype: This may stem from a read error, because a much larger clone lies one nucleotide away. CDR3 region: CASKVGQKTGELFF. CDR3 sequence (DNA): TGTGCCAGCAAAGTCGGGCAGAAGACCGGGGAGCTGTTTTTT. This chain uses TRBV2 with TRBJ2-2; no clear D gene. This CDR3 contains 14 residues. The V gene's germline CDR1 is SNHLY and CDR2 FYNNEI. The V end lost 7 bases, the J end lost 5 bases, and 14 bases lay between the germline ends.

The chain uses TRBV18 and TRBJ1-1; D remains ambiguous. The CDR3 consists of 14 residues. CDR1 KGHSH and CDR2 LQKENI come from the germline V gene. V was trimmed by 4 bases and J by 6 bases, leaving 15 bases between them. The CDR3 spells CASSRDRLIPEAFF. The CDR3 region has the DNA TGTGCCAGCTCACGGGATAGACTAATCCCTGAAGCTTTCTTT.

The V and J genes are TRBV6-6 and TRBJ2-1; no reliable D call. The CDR3 runs to 15 residues. V lost 6 bases to trimming and J lost 8 bases, with 20 bases between them. Germline V CDR1 and CDR2: MNHNY, SVGAGI (reference sequence). The CDR3 DNA sequence: TGTGCCAGCAGGAAGTCCGTCCTCCGGCCCTATGAGCAGTTCTTC. It codes for CASRKSVLRPYEQFF.

This sequence joins TRBV11-2 and TRBJ2-1; TRBD2 matches 7 bases. J gave up 0 bases and V 3 bases, and 5 bases lay outside the gene matches. There are 16 residues in the CDR3. The germline CDR1 and CDR2 sequences are SGHAT and FQNNGV. CDR3 bases: TGTGCCAGCAGCTTCCAGGGCGGGAGCTCCTACAATGAGCAGTTCTTC. It encodes CASSFQGGSSYNEQFF.

The rearrangement links TRBV20-1 to TRBJ1-1, with a tentative D call TRBD1 (5 bases). This CDR3 is 16 amino acids long. V shed 6 bases and J shed 0 bases, with 20 bases lying between them. Per the germline V gene, CDR1 is DFQATT and CDR2 is SNEGSKA (reference sequence). The CDR3 reads CSAKRGGSGMNTEAFF. The CDR3 DNA reads TGCAGTGCCAAGAGGGGAGGGAGCGGCATGAACACTGAAGCTTTCTTT.

The chain recombines TRBV20-1 with TRBJ2-4; no clear D gene. Germline CDR1 is DFQATT and CDR2 is SNEGSKA (reference sequence). The V end lost 0 bases, the J end lost 1 base, and 13 bases lay between the germline ends. The CDR3 sequence is 16 residues long. CDR3 sequence: CSARDSRRTAKNIQYF. As DNA, the CDR3 is TGCAGTGCTAGAGATAGTCGTCGGACCGCCAAAAACATTCAGTACTTC.

J is TRBJ2-2 and V is TRBV7-2; 10 bases line up with TRBD1. Germline CDR1 is SGHTA and CDR2 is FQGNSA. The length of the CDR3 is 11 residues. V gave up 5 bases and J gave up 15 bases; unmatched junction bases: 3. As DNA, the CDR3 is TGTGCCAGCAGCGCGACAGGGGGCTTGTTTTTT. Amino acid sequence: CASSATGGLFF.

This clonotype was seen only a few times. V and J are TRBV7-2 and TRBJ1-5; D is ambiguous. The V gene lost 1 base and the J gene lost 6 bases, with 7 bases spanning the gap. In germline, CDR1 is SGHTA, CDR2 FQGNSA. The CDR3 consists of 13 residues. Here the CDR3 DNA reads TGTGCCAGCAGCTTAGTAGTGAGTCAGCCCCAGCATTTT. This sequence encodes CASSLVVSQPQHF. Full variable domain (missing parts from reference TRBV7-2 and TRBJ1-5): GAGVSQSPSNKVTEKGKDVELRCDPISGHTALYWYRQSLGQGLEFLIYFQGNSAPDKSGLPSDRFSAERTGGSVSTLTIQRTQQEDSAVYLCASSLVVSQPQHFGDGTRLSIL.

The chain combines TRBV20-1 with TRBJ2-5; no firm D call. V lost 0 bases and J lost 5, with 10 bases in between. Germline V gives CDR1 DFQATT, CDR2 SNEGSKA (reference sequence). The length of the CDR3 is 13 residues. The CDR3 region has the DNA TGCAGTGCTAGAGATTCCGGAGTCGAGACCCAGTACTTC. This sequence encodes CSARDSGVETQYF.

This clonotype was counted between two and nine times. CDR3 amino acids: CASSLGTGWDTEAFF. CDR3 coding DNA: TGCGCCAGCAGCTTGGGGACAGGGTGGGACACTGAAGCTTTCTTT. V is TRBV5-1 and J is TRBJ1-1; 8 bases map to TRBD1. V was pared by 0 bases and J by 3 bases, with 4 bases of the junction left unmatched. The length of the CDR3 is 15 residues. In germline, CDR1 is SGHRS, CDR2 YFSETQ.

This chain links TRBV7-2 with TRBJ2-3; possibly TRBD2 for D (6 bases). Trimming took off 5 bases at V and 2 bases at J, with 17 bases between the two ends. The germline V gene has CDR1 SGHTA and CDR2 FQGNSA. This CDR3 is 16 amino acids long. CDR3 in DNA: TGTGCCAGCAGCGGTCTCCAGGGACTTGACACAGATACGCAGTATTTT. This encodes CASSGLQGLDTDTQYF.

This clonotype was detected only a few times. The chain joins TRBV20-1 to TRBJ1-3; TRBD1 matches at 7 bases. The CDR3 covers 15 residues. The V and J ends lost 6 bases and 0 bases, in that order; junction bases with no gene match: 8. The germline CDR1 and CDR2 sequences are DFQATT and SNEGSKA (reference sequence). The CDR3 region is CSAPTGQDSGNTIYF. In nucleotides, the CDR3 is TGCAGTGCCCCGACAGGGCAAGACTCTGGAAACACCATATATTTT.

The rearrangement joins TRBV7-9 to TRBJ1-4, with TRBD1 matching over 8 bases. Germline V gene data show CDR1 as SEHNR and CDR2 as FQNEAQ (reference sequence). With V trimmed by 4 bases and J by 5 bases, 6 bases remained unmatched. The CDR3 consists of 15 residues. CDR3 sequence (DNA): TGTGCCAGCAGCTCTCGACAGGGGCTGAATGAAAAACTGTTTTTT. Protein: CASSSRQGLNEKLFF.